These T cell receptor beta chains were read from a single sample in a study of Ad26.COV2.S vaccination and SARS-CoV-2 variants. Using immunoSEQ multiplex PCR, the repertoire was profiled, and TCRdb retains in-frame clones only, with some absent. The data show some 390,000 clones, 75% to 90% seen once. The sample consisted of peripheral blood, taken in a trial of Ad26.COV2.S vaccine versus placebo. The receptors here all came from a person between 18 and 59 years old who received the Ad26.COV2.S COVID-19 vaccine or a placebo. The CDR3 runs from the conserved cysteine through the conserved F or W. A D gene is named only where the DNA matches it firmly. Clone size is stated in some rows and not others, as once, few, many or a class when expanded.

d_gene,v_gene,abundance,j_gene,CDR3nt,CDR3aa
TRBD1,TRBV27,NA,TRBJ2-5,TGTGCCAGCAGCAAAATAGACAGGGTTGGGGAGACCCAGTACTTC,CASSKIDRVGETQYF
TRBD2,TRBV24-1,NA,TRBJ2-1,TGTGCCACCAGTGATTCGAGCGGGGGGGGTGTGAACAATGAGCAGTTCTTC,CATSDSSGGGVNNEQFF
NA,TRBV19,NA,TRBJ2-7,TGTGCCACATCGGCCTTACAGGGAGACGAGCAGTACTTC,CATSALQGDEQYF
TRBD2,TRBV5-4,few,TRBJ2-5,TGTGCCAGCAGCCTAGGGACTAGCGGGGGGGAAGAGACCCAGTACTTC,CASSLGTSGGEETQYF
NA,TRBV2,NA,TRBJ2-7,TGTGCCAGCAGTGAAGCGGGGTACGAGCAGTACTTC,CASSEAGYEQYF
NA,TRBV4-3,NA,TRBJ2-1,TGCGCCAGCAGCCAAGGAGCCGGGCTTCGCTCCTACAATGAGCAGTTCTTC,CASSQGAGLRSYNEQFF
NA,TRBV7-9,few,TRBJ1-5,TGTGCCAGCACCCCCTTGTTTGGCAATCAGCCCCAGCATTTT,CASTPLFGNQPQHF
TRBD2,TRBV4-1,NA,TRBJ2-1,TGCGCCAGCAGCCAAGACGGGACTAGCGGAGGAAATGAGCAGTTCTTC,CASSQDGTSGGNEQFF
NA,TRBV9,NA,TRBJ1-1,TGTGCCAGCAGCGTAGATGGTAGTGGGGCTTTCTTT,CASSVDGSGAFF
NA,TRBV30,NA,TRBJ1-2,TGTGCCTGGAGTAACAGCTATCTGCGGGAAGGCTACACCTTC,CAWSNSYLREGYTF
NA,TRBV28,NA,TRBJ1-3,TGTGCCAGCAGTACCCCCGCAGGTGCCGGTGGAAACACCATATATTTT,CASSTPAGAGGNTIYF
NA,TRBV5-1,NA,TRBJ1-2,TGCGCCAGCAGCTTCTGGGGAGACGGCTACACCTTC,CASSFWGDGYTF
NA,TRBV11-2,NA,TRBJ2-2,TGTGCCAGCAGCTTAGATCGGGGAATCGGGGAGCTGTTTTTT,CASSLDRGIGELFF
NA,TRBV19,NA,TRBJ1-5,TGTGCCAGTAGTATTTTTTTGGAAAACAATCAGCCCCAGCATTTT,CASSIFLENNQPQHF
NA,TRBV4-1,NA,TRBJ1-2,TGCGCCAGCTCTGATTCAGGGTTCGGTGGCTACACCTTC,CASSDSGFGGYTF
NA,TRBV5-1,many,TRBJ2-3,TGCGCCAGCAGCTTGTTTGGACTCACAGATACGCAGTATTTT,CASSLFGLTDTQYF
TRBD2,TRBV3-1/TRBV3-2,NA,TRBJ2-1,TGTGCCAGCAGCCAAGCGGCTAGCGGGGGGCACCAGCAGTTCTTC,CASSQAASGGHQQFF
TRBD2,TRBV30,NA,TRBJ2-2,TGTGCCTGGAGTAGTCTAGGCGGAGCGGGAGGGGAGCTGTTTTTT,CAWSSLGGAGGELFF
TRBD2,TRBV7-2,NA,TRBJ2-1,TGTGCCAGCAGCCCACCGGGACTAGTCGGTAATGAGCAGTTCTTC,CASSPPGLVGNEQFF
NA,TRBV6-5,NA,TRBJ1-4,TGTGCCAGCAGTTACTCGGGGCGAGAAAAACTGTTTTTT,CASSYSGREKLFF
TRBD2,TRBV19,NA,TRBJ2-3,TGTGCCACCCGGACGGTAGCGGGGGGAACAGATACGCAGTATTTT,CATRTVAGGTDTQYF
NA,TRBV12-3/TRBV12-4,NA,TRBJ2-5,TGTGCCAGCAGGAACAGGGGGGGGACCCAGTACTTC,CASRNRGGTQYF
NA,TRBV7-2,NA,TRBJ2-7,TGTGCCAGCAGCTTCTTTCGGACAGCAGACGAGCAGTACTTC,CASSFFRTADEQYF
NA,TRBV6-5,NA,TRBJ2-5,TGTGCCAGCAGTTACGGAGGGGAGACCCAGTACTTC,CASSYGGETQYF
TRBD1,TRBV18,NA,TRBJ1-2,TGTGCCAGCTCACCAGACAGGGGGGTTACTAACTATGGCTACACCTTC,CASSPDRGVTNYGYTF
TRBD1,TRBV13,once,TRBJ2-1,TGTGCCAGCAGCTTAGTAGACAGGGGCGCGGACAATGAGCAGTTCTTC,CASSLVDRGADNEQFF
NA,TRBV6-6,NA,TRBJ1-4,TGTGCCAGCAGTTACGGCGGGACAACAAATGAAAAACTGTTTTTT,CASSYGGTTNEKLFF
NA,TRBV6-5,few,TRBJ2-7,TGTGCCAGCACAGGCGGCACAACCTACGAGCAGTACTTC,CASTGGTTYEQYF
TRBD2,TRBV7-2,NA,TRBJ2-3,TGTGCCAGCAGCTTCCCTAGCGGGGGCACAGATACGCAGTATTTT,CASSFPSGGTDTQYF
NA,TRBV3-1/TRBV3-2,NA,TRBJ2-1,TGTGCCAGCAGCCCCCAGGGGGGCTCATGCACCTACAATGAGCAGTTCTTC,CASSPQGGSCTYNEQFF
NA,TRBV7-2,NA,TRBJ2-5,TGTGCCAGCAGCTCCCAAGACAGGATGGAGACCCAGTACTTC,CASSSQDRMETQYF
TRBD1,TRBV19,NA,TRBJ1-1,TGTGCCAGTATGCGGACAGGGTTTATCTCGGCGTCGATGAACACTGAAGCTTTCTTT,CASMRTGFISASMNTEAFF
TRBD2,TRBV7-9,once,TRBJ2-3,TGTGCCAGCAGCTTACTAGCGGGGGGCCGCACAGATACGCAGTATTTT,CASSLLAGGRTDTQYF
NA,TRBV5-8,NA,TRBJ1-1,TGTGCCAGCAGCCGACAGAGGCGAGAAGCTTTCTTT,CASSRQRREAFF
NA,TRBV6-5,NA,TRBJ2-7,TGTGCCAGCAGAAGCCCAGGGGATTCCTACGAGCAGTACTTC,CASRSPGDSYEQYF